This T cell receptor beta chain emerged from a study of T cells after yellow fever vaccination. Whole-study results and caveats: Overall, a small share of clonotypes was seen in both CD4 and CD8 compartments.

This CDR3 contains 14 residues. Trimming cost V 5 bases and J 4 bases, with 11 bases left between them. Germline V CDR1 and CDR2: MDHEN, SYDVKM. As regards this clonotype: Its antigen is undetermined.

Universal primer sites and UMIs were introduced during 5'RACE template-switching synthesis of TCR cDNA. TCRdb passed the 5' RACE reads through MiXCR, listing each CDR3 protein once. The sample lists 300,000 to 350,000 distinct CDR3 sequences, 3% to 4.5% occurring once. The TCR was taken from a young man who received the YFV17D yellow fever vaccine. The chain employs TRBV28 and TRBJ2-2; no definite D call. This material consisted of PBMCs, taken 5 days after the yellow fever booster vaccination. This chain's CDR3 is CASSPAGPTGELFF. The CDR3 DNA is TGTGCCAGCAGTCCCGCCGGGCCCACCGGGGAGCTGTTTTTT.